These 28 T cell receptor beta chains originate from one sample sequenced in a study of T cell changes during pregnancy in multiple sclerosis. Measured with immunoSEQ multiplex PCR; TCRdb has only the in-frame clones, and not every one. The sample lists about 65,000 clones, approximately 92% occurring once. The sample was CD8+ T cells from peripheral blood mononuclear cells, taken in the third trimester of pregnancy. The receptors were gathered from a female donor in good health, enrolled as a control in a pregnancy study.

The V and J genes are TRBV6-6 and TRBJ1-2, with TRBD1 matching over 7 bases. The ends lost 7 bases at V and 3 bases at J; junction bases unmatched: 8. This CDR3 comprises 14 residues. Germline V CDR1 and CDR2: MNHNY, SVGAGI (reference sequence). The CDR3 DNA reads TGTGCCAGCATTAGACAGGGATTAGACTATGGCTACACCTTC. This codes for CASIRQGLDYGYTF.

J is TRBJ1-3 and V is TRBV29-1, with D possibly being TRBD1 (6 bases). The CDR3 is made up of 16 amino acids. CDR1 and CDR2 (germline): SQVTM, ANQGSEA. Between the trimmed V and J ends, which lost 4 bases and 0 bases, there was a span of 16 bases. The CDR3 DNA sequence: TGCAGCGTTGTAGGGGGGGAGCTGGGCTCTGGAAACACCATATATTTT. Encoded protein: CSVVGGELGSGNTIYF.

The CDR3 protein is CASSYPEGGLHGYTF. The CDR3 DNA is TGTGCCAGCAGTTACCCGGAGGGGGGGTTACATGGCTACACCTTC. This chain uses TRBV6-5 with TRBJ1-2; maybe TRBD1 (6 bases). The germline CDR1 and CDR2 sequences are MNHEY and SVGAGI. CDR3 length: 15 residues. Trimming removed 2 bases from V and 6 bases from J, with 16 bases in between.

The chain joins TRBV27 to TRBJ1-2; tentative D call: TRBD1 (6 bases). The CDR3 sequence is 11 residues long. Germline V gene sequence: CDR1 MNHEY, CDR2 SMNVEV (reference sequence). V lost 10 bases and J lost 8, with 14 bases in between. The CDR3 protein is CATSGEGGYTF. CDR3 bases: TGTGCCACCTCAGGGGAGGGAGGCTACACCTTC.

This chain connects TRBV7-3 to TRBJ1-2, with D perhaps TRBD1 (5 bases). Germline V gene lookup returns CDR1 SGHTA and CDR2 FQGTGA. The CDR3 has 17 amino acids. The V and J ends lost 1 base and 4 bases respectively, with 19 bases between them. CDR3 coding DNA: TGTGCCAGCAGCTTAAGTGGAGGGGCACCCTCTACCTATGGCTACACCTTC. As protein: CASSLSGGAPSTYGYTF.

This chain connects TRBV6-6 to TRBJ1-1, with D possibly being TRBD1 (6 bases). V was pared by 2 bases and J by 1 base, with 14 bases between. This CDR3 has 16 residues. The germline CDR1 and CDR2 sequences are MNHNY and SVGAGI (reference sequence). CDR3 loop: CASSYLPDRRNTEAFF. The CDR3 bases are TGTGCCAGCAGTTACCTTCCCGACAGGAGGAACACTGAAGCTTTCTTT.

The chain carries TRBV11-2 and TRBJ1-1; 10 bases are a match to TRBD1. The junction had 4 bases not matched to a gene; V was cut back by 5 bases and J by 4 bases. Germline V gives CDR1 SGHAT, CDR2 FQNNGV. The CDR3 is 14 residues long. CDR3 sequence (DNA): TGTGCCAGCAGCCCTCGGACAGGGGGCACTGAAGCTTTCTTT. Translation: CASSPRTGGTEAFF.

This rearrangement joins TRBV6-5 to TRBJ1-6, with TRBD1 as a possible D gene (6 bases). Per the germline V gene, CDR1 is MNHEY and CDR2 is SVGAGI. CDR3 length: 15 residues. Trimming removed 4 bases at V and 9 bases at J, with 16 bases between. CDR3 DNA sequence: TGTGCCAGCAGTTTTTCAGGGGAGGGAAGTTCACCCCTCCACTTT. This sequence encodes CASSFSGEGSSPLHF.

Ten or more counts support this clone. This chain joins TRBV9 and TRBJ2-7; 10 positions match TRBD2. Unmatched junction bases numbered 6, after V lost 3 bases and J lost 3 bases. The CDR3 runs 15 residues. The germline CDR1 and CDR2 sequences are SGDLS and YYNGEE. The DNA of the CDR3 is TGTGCCAGCAGCGCAGCTAGCGGGGGACACTACGAGCAGTACTTC. Translation: CASSAASGGHYEQYF.

The chain links TRBV4-2 to TRBJ2-7; 8 bases line up with TRBD2. The CDR3 runs 13 residues. Per germline, CDR1 LGHNA and CDR2 YNFKEQ. Germline trimming cut 2 bases from V and 6 bases from J; bases unmatched to any gene: 3. In nucleotides, the CDR3 is TGTGCCAGCAGCCAATACCGGGAGGGCGAGCAGTACTTC. Its translation is CASSQYREGEQYF.

This chain uses TRBV15 with TRBJ1-1; D gene ambiguous. The CDR3 contains 12 residues. Germline CDR1 reads LNHNV; CDR2 reads YYDKDF (reference sequence). Trimming stripped 0 bases from V and 8 bases from J, with 7 bases between. This chain's CDR3 is CATSRDLLEAFF. In DNA form, the CDR3 reads TGTGCCACCAGCAGAGACCTTTTGGAAGCTTTCTTT.

The table lists this clone with a few counts. The chain couples TRBV7-9 to TRBJ2-7; no clear D. CDR3 length equals 19 residues. CDR1 and CDR2 from the germline V gene are SEHNR and FQNEAQ (reference sequence). The V end was cut by 0 bases, the J end by 2 bases, with 23 bases between. Written as DNA, the CDR3 is TGTGCCAGCAGCTTAGCGCAACGTCTTGTACACATCACGACCTACGAGCAGTACTTC. Amino acid sequence: CASSLAQRLVHITTYEQYF.

The chain carries TRBV20-1 and TRBJ2-7; no definite D call. CDR1 is DFQATT, CDR2 SNEGSKA, per germline (reference sequence). Trimming took 0 bases from V and 7 from J, leaving 4 bases between them. CDR3 length: 10 residues. This CDR3 reads CSAREYEQYF. The CDR3 bases are TGCAGTGCTAGAGAATATGAGCAGTACTTC.

This rearrangement joins TRBV19 to TRBJ2-1; D is possibly TRBD1 (5 bases). The CDR3 has 16 amino acids. V was trimmed by 7 bases and J by 0 bases, leaving 16 bases between them. Germline V CDR1 and CDR2: LNHDA, SQIVND (reference sequence). CDR3 in amino acids: CASTLVRGSSYNEQFF. CDR3 sequence (DNA): TGTGCCAGTACCCTGGTAAGGGGAAGCTCCTACAATGAGCAGTTCTTC.

The chain joins TRBV19 to TRBJ1-5, with 8 bases that match TRBD1. Germline-derived CDR1 and CDR2 are LNHDA and SQIVND (reference sequence). V shed 2 bases and J 6 bases; nucleotides not matched to a gene: 3. This CDR3 has 14 residues. CDR3 sequence: CASSIRDRSQPQHF. CDR3 nucleotide sequence: TGTGCCAGTAGTATAAGGGACAGGAGTCAGCCCCAGCATTTT.

The chain joins TRBV12-5 to TRBJ2-1; a weak D match, TRBD1 (5 bases). The CDR3 has 14 residues. Germline CDR1 LGHNT, CDR2 FRNRAP. Trimming removed 4 bases at V and 1 base at J, with 8 bases between. CDR3 residues: CASGYQGSYNEQFF. The CDR3 coding sequence is TGTGCTAGTGGTTATCAGGGTTCCTACAATGAGCAGTTCTTC.

The chain employs TRBV5-5 and TRBJ1-2, with D maybe TRBD1 (5 bases). Deletions cut 3 bases from V and 3 bases from J, with 12 bases between. This CDR3 contains 14 residues. Germline lookup yields CDR1 SGHKS and CDR2 YYEKEE (reference sequence). The CDR3 protein is CASSSAGDYYGYTF. DNA for the CDR3: TGTGCCAGCAGCTCCGCCGGGGACTACTATGGCTACACCTTC.

The chain links TRBV9 to TRBJ2-5, with TRBD2 matching 9 bases. The CDR3 contains 17 residues. From germline, CDR1 is SGDLS and CDR2 YYNGEE. The V segment lost 0 bases and the J segment 5 bases; nucleotides outside the gene matches: 11. The CDR3: CASSVGESGGFGETQYF. The DNA for the CDR3 is TGTGCCAGCAGCGTAGGGGAGAGCGGGGGGTTCGGCGAGACCCAGTACTTC.

The chain carries TRBV6-5 and TRBJ1-5; no definite D call. Trimming took off 5 bases at V and 0 bases at J, with 11 bases between the two ends. Germline V gives CDR1 MNHEY, CDR2 SVGAGI. The CDR3 is 15 residues long. The CDR3 sequence is CASSAITSSNQPQHF. The CDR3 nucleotides are TGTGCCAGCAGTGCCATAACGAGTAGCAATCAGCCCCAGCATTTT.

About this clone itself: Distinct nucleotide sequences in the sample also encode this CDR3. V is TRBV7-9 and J is TRBJ2-5; D is possibly TRBD2 (6 bases). The CDR3 sequence is 12 residues long. The V end was cut by 6 bases, the J end by 4 bases, with 9 bases between. Germline-derived CDR1 and CDR2 are SEHNR and FQNEAQ (reference sequence). The CDR3 DNA is TGTGCCAGCAGTTCCGGGGGAGAGACCCAGTACTTC. It is translated as CASSSGGETQYF.

The chain carries TRBV19 and TRBJ1-6, with a possible D match to TRBD1 (5 bases). CDR1 and CDR2 (germline): LNHDA, SQIVND (reference sequence). This CDR3 has 16 residues. Trimming took 3 bases from V and 1 from J, leaving 10 bases between them. In DNA form, the CDR3 reads TGTGCCAGTAGTATCAAAGGGGCATCCTATAATTCACCCCTCCACTTT. Amino acids: CASSIKGASYNSPLHF.

The chain employs TRBV4-3 and TRBJ1-4; D possibly corresponds to TRBD1 (6 bases). CDR1 is LGHNA, CDR2 YSLEER, per germline. The CDR3 is 16 amino acids. V lost 4 bases and J lost 2, with 14 bases in between. Here the CDR3 reads CASSRLTGTTNEKLFF. In nucleotides, the CDR3 is TGCGCCAGCAGCCGACTCACAGGGACGACTAATGAAAAACTGTTTTTT.

This clone showed up just once. The chain has TRBV5-6 and TRBJ2-7; D is uncertain. Germline V gives CDR1 SGHDT, CDR2 YYEEEE. V lost 4 bases and J lost 2, with 19 bases in between. The CDR3 covers 16 residues. CDR3 DNA: TGTGCCAGCAGCCCTAAAACCAACCTCCGGGCCTACGAGCAGTACTTC. Encoded protein: CASSPKTNLRAYEQYF.

The J gene is TRBJ2-7, the V gene TRBV27; a weak D match, TRBD1 (5 bases). Trimming removed 5 bases at V and 2 bases at J, with 16 bases between. CDR1 MNHEY and CDR2 SMNVEV come from the germline V gene (reference sequence). This CDR3 contains 15 residues. The CDR3 DNA follows: TGTGCCAGCAGTCCCTTAGACAGCCGCACCTACGAGCAGTACTTC. Its translation: CASSPLDSRTYEQYF.

The rearrangement links TRBV27 to TRBJ1-5, with D uncertain. Germline values: CDR1 MNHEY, CDR2 SMNVEV (reference sequence). There are 12 residues in the CDR3. Between the trimmed V and J ends, which lost 9 bases and 6 bases, there was a span of 12 bases. This CDR3 is CASGRGIQPQHF. In nucleotides, the CDR3 is TGTGCCAGTGGACGGGGAATTCAGCCCCAGCATTTT.

J is TRBJ2-3 and V is TRBV4-3, with 9 bases that match TRBD2. This CDR3 spans 17 amino acids. J gave up 8 bases and V 0 bases, and 12 bases lay outside the gene matches. The germline gives CDR1 LGHNA, CDR2 YSLEER. The CDR3 region is CASSQDRGGGEVGTQYF. DNA of the CDR3: TGCGCCAGCAGCCAAGATCGTGGCGGGGGGGAGGTTGGTACGCAGTATTTT.

The rearrangement links TRBV6-1 to TRBJ2-7; D gene unclear. Trimming took off 5 bases at V and 0 bases at J, with 11 bases between the two ends. This CDR3 contains 14 residues. Germline-derived CDR1 and CDR2 are MNHNS and SASEGT. The CDR3 DNA reads TGTGCCAGCAGTCCTATTTACCCCTCCTACGAGCAGTACTTC. As protein: CASSPIYPSYEQYF.

The rearrangement uses TRBV7-9 and TRBJ2-7; 7 nucleotides agree with TRBD1. The trim removed 4 bases at V and 0 bases at J, leaving 18 bases unmatched. Per germline, CDR1 SEHNR and CDR2 FQNEAQ (reference sequence). This CDR3 is built from 19 residues. The CDR3 region has the DNA TGTGCCAGCAGCTCCGAAAGTAGTGACAGGGTATATAGCTCCTACGAGCAGTACTTC. Its protein is CASSSESSDRVYSSYEQYF.